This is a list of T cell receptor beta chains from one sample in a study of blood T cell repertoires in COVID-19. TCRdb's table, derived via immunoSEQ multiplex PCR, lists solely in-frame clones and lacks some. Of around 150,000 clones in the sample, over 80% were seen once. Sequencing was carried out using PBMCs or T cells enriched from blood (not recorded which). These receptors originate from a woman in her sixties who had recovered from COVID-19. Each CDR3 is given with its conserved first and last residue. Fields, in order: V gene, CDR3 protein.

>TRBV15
CATSRDPPHQLRAAFF
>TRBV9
CASSVATGKTQYF
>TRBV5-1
CASSLVTPGQGSPSGANVLTF
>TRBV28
CASSFPRNYGYTF
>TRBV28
CASSPVDGPYNEQFF
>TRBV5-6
CASSGGLAGGGEQFF
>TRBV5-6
CASSLLQGTNTEAFF
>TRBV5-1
CASSLLAGGGYEQFF
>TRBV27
CASSSTYRISGELFF
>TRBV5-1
CASSPLARALGYTF
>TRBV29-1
CSVTGQGANEKLFF
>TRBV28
CASSLTGSSYNEQFF
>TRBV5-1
CASSLGPEGNYGYTF
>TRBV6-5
CASTSLGYTEAFF
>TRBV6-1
CASSDNSYSGNTIYF
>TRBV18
CASSPLRASGTDTQYF
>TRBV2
CASSRGTPDTQYF
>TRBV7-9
CASSLGGGLNNSPLHF
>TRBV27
CASSGGLAGGPYEQFF
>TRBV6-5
CASRDGGDLEQYF